What follows is one TCR beta chain and its context. The CDR3 covers 14 residues. Trimming shortened V by 4 bases and J by 5 bases, and 15 bases separated the two germline ends. Germline V gene data show CDR1 as LNHDA and CDR2 as SQIVND (reference sequence). While infection was still active, Seattle patients were enrolled and then followed longitudinally. This entry belongs to a study of blood T cell repertoires in COVID-19. Overall study: Acute and convalescent COVID-19 specimens originated in the United States, Italy and Spain. T cells, B-cell-depleted T cells, or PBMCs supplied cDNA or gDNA.

In the original analysis: Amplification from reference gene primers served as the basis for estimated nucleated cell counts. Measured with immunoSEQ multiplex PCR; TCRdb has only the in-frame clones, and not every one. That table supplies the V and J calls and clone size; D and trimming were determined from the DNA. The data contain roughly 350,000 clones, 85% to 90% of them singletons. Specimen: peripheral blood. J is TRBJ2-7 and V is TRBV19; perhaps TRBD1 as D (6 bases). The clonotype originates from a woman between 50 and 59 years old with COVID-19, enrolled during active disease. The DNA of the CDR3 is TGTGCCAGTAGTACTTCCGGGACAAGGGACGAGCAGTACTTC. Translation: CASSTSGTRDEQYF.